Listed here are 27 T cell receptor beta chains from one sample, sequenced in a study of blood T cell repertoires in COVID-19. Clones were sequenced by immunoSEQ multiplex PCR, and TCRdb holds only the in-frame ones, with some missing. The sample includes about 190,000 clones, about 88% of them seen just once. Sequences were obtained from peripheral blood. The receptors were sampled from a woman between 35 and 50 years old who had recovered from COVID-19.

The chain recombines TRBV18 with TRBJ2-1; 9 positions agree with TRBD2. Germline V CDR1 and CDR2: KGHSH, LQKENI. Trimming removed 3 bases from V and 0 bases from J; junction bases left unmatched: 6. The CDR3 spans 17 residues. In DNA form, the CDR3 reads TGTGCCAGCTCACCTCTCGCGGGAGGGCCCTCCTACAATGAGCAGTTCTTC. Amino acid sequence: CASSPLAGGPSYNEQFF.

This clone has more than one count but fewer than ten. V gene TRBV11-3 combines with J gene TRBJ1-1, with 9 bases lining up with TRBD1. Germline CDR1 SGHNT, CDR2 YENEEA. V was pared by 5 bases and J by 4 bases, with 5 bases of the junction left unmatched. CDR3 length: 14 amino acids. CDR3 region: CASSRTGVSTEAFF. In nucleotides, the CDR3 is TGTGCCAGCAGCCGGACAGGGGTGAGCACTGAAGCTTTCTTT.

The chain employs TRBV7-9 and TRBJ1-1; D perhaps matches TRBD1 (5 bases). Between the trimmed V and J ends, which lost 5 bases and 7 bases, there was a span of 8 bases. CDR3 size: 11 residues. In germline, CDR1 is SEHNR, CDR2 FQNEAQ (reference sequence). This CDR3 reads CASSPGGEAFF. DNA for the CDR3: TGTGCCAGCAGCCCCGGGGGTGAAGCTTTCTTT.

The J gene is TRBJ2-7, the V gene TRBV19, with 7 positions matching TRBD1. Germline assignment: CDR1 LNHDA and CDR2 SQIVND (reference sequence). The CDR3 sequence is 17 residues long. The junction had 16 bases not matched to a gene; V was cut back by 3 bases and J by 5 bases. The CDR3 reads CASSIRYPQGGRDEQYF. In DNA form, the CDR3 reads TGTGCCAGTAGTATTCGGTACCCCCAAGGGGGCCGGGACGAGCAGTACTTC.

J is TRBJ1-1 and V is TRBV29-1; 9 nucleotides line up with TRBD1. The CDR3 covers 18 residues. The J segment lost 0 bases and the V segment lost 1 base, leaving 12 bases of the junction unmatched. Germline assignment: CDR1 SQVTM and CDR2 ANQGSEA. CDR3 bases: TGCAGCGTTGAAGGACCACAGGGGGCCTCCCTTTTGAACACTGAAGCTTTCTTT. It is translated as CSVEGPQGASLLNTEAFF. The full variable domain, in which reference TRBV29-1 and TRBJ1-1 provide the parts outside the CDR3, is SAVISQKPSRDICQRGTSLTIQCQVDSQVTMMFWYRQQPGQSLTLIATANQGSEATYESGFVIDKFPISRPNLTFSTLTVSNMSPEDSSIYLCSVEGPQGASLLNTEAFFGQGTRLTVV.

This chain uses TRBV7-3 with TRBJ2-2, with TRBD2 as a possible D gene (5 bases). CDR1 and CDR2 (germline): SGHTA, FQGTGA. The length of the CDR3 is 14 residues. Trimming took 3 bases from V and 1 from J, leaving 6 bases between them. CDR3 residues: CASSLSGNTGELFF. The CDR3, as DNA: TGTGCCAGCAGCTTGAGCGGGAACACCGGGGAGCTGTTTTTT.

The chain uses TRBV4-1 and TRBJ2-1, with 10 bases lining up with TRBD2. The trim removed 0 bases at V and 4 bases at J, leaving 15 bases unmatched. The CDR3 extends over 20 amino acids. Germline CDR1 is MGHRA and CDR2 is YSYEKL. In nucleotides, the CDR3 is TGCGCCAGCAGCCAAGATCATTCCGGCCTAGCGGGAGCCCTGTACAATGAGCAGTTCTTC. Translated: CASSQDHSGLAGALYNEQFF.

The V and J genes are TRBV9 and TRBJ1-1, with D possibly TRBD1 on 5 matching bases. Germline CDR1 and CDR2: SGDLS and YYNGEE. V was cut by 3 bases and J by 3 bases, with 15 bases left in between. This CDR3 region has 15 residues. The CDR3 DNA reads as TGTGCCAGCAGCGAAGATGGGGGACTGTACACTGAAGCTTTCTTT. This gives the protein CASSEDGGLYTEAFF.

This sequence joins TRBV28 and TRBJ1-1, with D perhaps matching TRBD1 (6 bases). Trimming shortened V by 6 bases and J by 4 bases, and 9 bases separated the two germline ends. This CDR3 region has 12 residues. From germline, CDR1 is MDHEN and CDR2 SYDVKM. Here the CDR3 DNA reads TGTGCCAGCAGGAGGACAGTCACTGAAGCTTTCTTT. The encoded protein is CASRRTVTEAFF. The full variable domain, completed using reference TRBV28 and TRBJ1-1, is DVKVTQSSRYLVKRTGEKVFLECVQDMDHENMFWYRQDPGLGLRLIYFSYDVKMKEKGDIPEGYSVSREKKERFSLILESASTNQTSMYLCASRRTVTEAFFGQGTRLTVV.

The CDR3 is CAWSVSDRGHSPLHF. For the CDR3, the DNA is TGTGCCTGGAGTGTCTCGGACAGGGGTCATTCACCCCTCCACTTT. The gene calls are TRBV30 and TRBJ1-6, with 9 bases lining up with TRBD1. The CDR3 totals 15 residues. Trimming at V came to 0 bases and at J to 8 bases, leaving 5 bases not matched to a gene. Germline V gives CDR1 GTSNPN, CDR2 SVGIG (reference sequence).

V usage is TRBV11-1 and J usage is TRBJ2-7, with 7 nucleotides matching TRBD2. The trim removed 0 bases at V and 8 bases at J, leaving 4 bases unmatched. Germline CDR1 SGHAT, CDR2 FQDESV (reference sequence). The length of the CDR3 is 13 residues. CDR3 nucleotide sequence: TGTGCCAGCAGCTTAGCCCGGACTAGTAAGCAGTACTTC. This codes for CASSLARTSKQYF.

The chain joins TRBV19 to TRBJ2-2, with D unresolved. The length of the CDR3 is 13 residues. V lost 0 bases, J lost 6 bases, and 5 bases lay in between. Germline lookup yields CDR1 LNHDA and CDR2 SQIVND (reference sequence). The CDR3 sequence is CASSIDYSGELFF. As DNA, the CDR3 is TGTGCCAGTAGTATAGACTACTCCGGGGAGCTGTTTTTT. Variable domain in full (rest from reference TRBV19 and TRBJ2-2): DGGITQSPKYLFRKEGQNVTLSCEQNLNHDAMYWYRQDPGQGLRLIYYSQIVNDFQKGDIAEGYSVSREKKESFPLTVTSAQKNPTAFYLCASSIDYSGELFFGEGSRLTVL.

The rearrangement joins TRBV5-6 to TRBJ2-7; D is uncertain. The CDR3 is 13 residues long. CDR1 and CDR2 from the germline V gene are SGHDT and YYEEEE. V was pared by 2 bases and J by 6 bases, with 12 bases between. The CDR3 bases are TGTGCCAGCAGCTTCTTAGCCTCGCGCGAGCAGTACTTC. Translated: CASSFLASREQYF.

The rearrangement joins TRBV5-8 to TRBJ2-7; 9 bases are shared with TRBD1. V lost 1 base, J lost 7 bases, and 9 bases stayed unmatched. The length of the CDR3 is 15 residues. Germline lookup yields CDR1 SGHTS and CDR2 YDEGEE. The CDR3 is CASSLKGQGPWEQYF. CDR3 in DNA: TGTGCCAGCAGCTTGAAAGGACAGGGGCCGTGGGAGCAGTACTTC.

The chain links TRBV7-8 to TRBJ1-2; 7 bases line up with TRBD1. The CDR3 spans 15 residues. Germline V gives CDR1 SGHVS, CDR2 FQNEAQ. J lost 3 bases, V lost 4 bases, and 8 bases had no gene match. In DNA form, the CDR3 reads TGTGCCAGCAGCTCCCTCCGGGACAGCGACTATGGCTACACCTTC. This translates into CASSSLRDSDYGYTF. Full variable domain (missing parts from reference TRBV7-8 and TRBJ1-2): GAGVSQSPRYKVAKRGQDVALRCDPISGHVSLFWYQQALGQGPEFLTYFQNEAQLDKSGLPSDRFFAERPEGSVSTLKIQRTQQEDSAVYLCASSSLRDSDYGYTFGSGTRLTVV.

The chain carries TRBV18 and TRBJ2-7; 13 positions match TRBD2. The germline CDR1 and CDR2 sequences are KGHSH and LQKENI. The ends lost 3 bases at V and 4 bases at J; junction bases unmatched: 15. This CDR3 has 19 residues. The CDR3 sequence is CASSPAPTTSGRAGYEQYF. The CDR3 coding sequence is TGTGCCAGCTCACCGGCACCCACTACTAGCGGGAGGGCCGGGTACGAGCAGTACTTC.

This rearrangement joins TRBV5-5 to TRBJ1-5; a possible D gene is TRBD1 (6 bases). V was trimmed by 3 bases and J by 5 bases, leaving 12 bases between them. This CDR3 comprises 14 residues. The germline V gene encodes CDR1 SGHKS and CDR2 YYEKEE (reference sequence). CDR3 nucleotides: TGTGCCAGCAGCTCCGGGTCAGGGGATCAGCCCCAGCATTTT. Translation: CASSSGSGDQPQHF.

The chain carries TRBV7-6 and TRBJ2-7; 8 bases align to TRBD2. The V and J ends lost 5 bases and 9 bases, in that order; junction bases with no gene match: 9. The CDR3 has 13 amino acids. CDR1 and CDR2 from the germline V gene are SGHVS and FNYEAQ. The CDR3 DNA reads as TGTGCCAGCAGCCAGCAGCGGGAGCAAATGCAGTACTTC. It translates to CASSQQREQMQYF.

J is TRBJ2-2 and V is TRBV7-2; 9 bases line up with TRBD1. The CDR3 extends over 15 amino acids. Losses at the gene ends were 5 bases for V and 4 bases for J; bases not matched to a gene: 5. Looked up from germline, CDR1 is SGHTA and CDR2 is FQGNSA. As DNA, the CDR3 is TGTGCCAGCAGCCCGGGACAGGGCGGCACCGGGGAGCTGTTTTTT. Translating it yields CASSPGQGGTGELFF.

CDR3 region: CASSHRGDTEAFF. For the CDR3, the DNA is TGTGCCAGTAGCCACAGGGGGGACACTGAAGCTTTCTTT. The chain couples TRBV19 to TRBJ1-1; the match to TRBD1 covers 8 bases. CDR3 length: 13 residues. V shed 6 bases and J 3 bases; nucleotides not matched to a gene: 3. CDR1 LNHDA and CDR2 SQIVND come from the germline V gene (reference sequence).

This clone was seen a few times. V is TRBV12-3 or TRBV12-4 and J is TRBJ2-7; no clear D. Trimming left V 1 base short and J 7 bases short, with 8 bases between. This CDR3 comprises 12 residues. The CDR3 spells CASSLELSEQYF. CDR3 DNA sequence: TGTGCCAGCAGTTTAGAACTCTCGGAGCAGTACTTC.

The chain carries TRBV23-1 and TRBJ2-5; TRBD1 agrees at 7 bases. TRBV23-1 carries the ORF label, with uncertain function. The CDR3 length is 15 residues. The J segment lost 3 bases and the V segment lost 10 bases, leaving 14 bases of the junction unmatched. Here the CDR3 DNA reads TGCGCCACCACCGAACGGCCCGGGACAGAAGAGACCCAGTACTTC. Protein: CATTERPGTEETQYF.

J is TRBJ1-2 and V is TRBV6-4; 7 bases agree with TRBD1. This CDR3 contains 13 residues. Germline trimming cut 5 bases from V and 6 bases from J; bases unmatched to any gene: 6. Germline-derived CDR1 and CDR2 are MRHNA and SNTAGT. The CDR3 coding sequence is TGTGCCAGCAGTCAGGAGGGGGCCAATGGCTACACCTTC. Its translation: CASSQEGANGYTF.

The V call is TRBV6-1, the J call TRBJ2-7; no definite D call. The germline CDR1 and CDR2 sequences are MNHNS and SASEGT. This CDR3 is built from 13 residues. The V end lost 2 bases, the J end lost 6 bases, and 11 bases lay between the germline ends. The CDR3 loop is CASSEPRFFEQYF. DNA for the CDR3: TGTGCCAGCAGTGAACCGAGGTTTTTCGAGCAGTACTTC.

CDR3 DNA: TGTGCCATCTCTGACCCACCTGGGCAGGGCCTTAATGAAAAACTGTTTTTT. Translating gives CAISDPPGQGLNEKLFF. This chain links TRBV10-3 with TRBJ1-4; D is perhaps TRBD1 (5 bases). The germline gives CDR1 ENHRY, CDR2 SYGVKD. The length of the CDR3 is 17 residues. V lost 8 bases and J 4 bases, leaving 23 bases between the germline ends.

A single count supports this clone. The chain uses TRBV7-2 and TRBJ2-4; D call uncertain. CDR3 size: 13 residues. The germline V gene has CDR1 SGHTA and CDR2 FQGNSA. The germline V and J ends were trimmed by 2 bases and 5 bases, with 7 bases remaining between them. The CDR3 protein is CASSLSLENIQYF. In DNA, the CDR3 is TGTGCCAGCAGCTTAAGCCTAGAAAACATTCAGTACTTC.

The J gene is TRBJ2-1, the V gene TRBV19; D call uncertain. Trimming stripped 3 bases from V and 6 bases from J, with 6 bases between. The CDR3 spans 12 residues. CDR1 is LNHDA and CDR2 is SQIVND in the germline V gene (reference sequence). CDR3 sequence: CASSMELNEQFF. In DNA, the CDR3 is TGTGCCAGTAGTATGGAGCTCAATGAGCAGTTCTTC.